What follows describes a single T cell receptor beta chain. The data belong to a study of control samples from healthy donors and cancer patients. The CDR3 sequence is 9 residues long. Trimming removed 10 bases at V and 10 bases at J, with 5 bases between. From germline, CDR1 is MNHEY and CDR2 SMNVEV (reference sequence). Generated by immunoSEQ multiplex PCR, the TCRdb table keeps only in-frame clones and is missing some. In the table there are around 200,000 clones, roughly 94% of which are singletons. The clonotype originates from a middle-aged man in good health. The sample taken for sequencing was blood. J is TRBJ1-6 and V is TRBV27; unclear D gene. The CDR3 loop reads CATGSPLHF. In DNA form, the CDR3 reads TGTGCCACTGGGTCACCCCTCCACTTT.